The source of this TCR beta chain is a study of cytomegalovirus exposure and HLA in healthy donors. PCR was performed using 60 Vbeta and 13 Jbeta primers. The protocol was immunoSEQ multiplex PCR, while the TCRdb copy is restricted to in-frame clones and leaves out a portion. The profile shows about 200,000 clones, around 77% of them singletons. This clone was seen once. The source is a man younger than 40 in good health and CMV-seronegative. The source material was PBMCs.

The CDR3, as DNA: TGTGCCAGCTCCTTTCAGGCCGGCAATGAGCAGTTCTTC. It codes for CASSFQAGNEQFF. This chain uses TRBV5-6 with TRBJ2-1; D is unclear. The germline CDR1 and CDR2 sequences are SGHDT and YYEEEE. Deletions cut 7 bases from V and 6 bases from J, with 14 bases between. CDR3 length equals 13 residues. Variable domain in full (rest from reference TRBV5-6 and TRBJ2-1): DAGVTQSPTHLIKTRGQQVTLRCSPKSGHDTVSWYQQALGQGPQFIFQYYEEEERQRGNFPDRFSGHQFPNYSSELNVNALLLGDSALYLCASSFQAGNEQFFGPGTRLTVL.